This T cell receptor (beta chain) was captured by sequencing in a study of cytomegalovirus exposure and HLA in healthy donors. Study-level findings and limits: Cytomegalovirus association was listed for under 200 TCR beta chains. Sequencing probably produced one cluster of sequence variants that were highly shared.

This CDR3 is built from 15 residues. Trimming stripped 6 bases from V and 2 bases from J, with 16 bases between. Germline CDR1 and CDR2: SNHLY and FYNNEI. This clone turned up a few times. The antigen remains unidentified. The PCR made use of 60 Vbeta and 13 Jbeta primers. This table comes from immunoSEQ multiplex PCR, and its TCRdb copy is limited to in-frame clones, with some not included. The sample lists tens of thousands of clones, approximately 7.7% occurring once. Sequencing input: PBMCs. This TCR came from a man over 45 in good health and CMV-seronegative. The rearrangement joins TRBV2 to TRBJ1-1; TRBD1 might be the D (6 bases). The CDR3 DNA sequence: TGTGCCAGCAGCAAGACCGGGACACAAAACACTGAAGCTTTCTTT. Translated, it gives CASSKTGTQNTEAFF.